This section outlines one TCR beta chain sequence together with its context. This sample was taken from a study of control samples from healthy donors and cancer patients. TCRdb's copy holds only in-frame clones and misses some; the assay was immunoSEQ multiplex PCR. The sample holds about 160,000 clones, roughly 94% seen once. The CDR3 length is 14 residues. The V gene lost 2 bases and the J gene lost 6 bases, with 13 bases spanning the gap. The germline V gene has CDR1 MNHNS and CDR2 SASEGT. The chain employs TRBV6-1 and TRBJ1-1; D is unresolved. The clonotype was recovered from a woman aged 40 to 50 in good health. The sample taken for sequencing was blood. The chain's CDR3 is CASSEKGMRAEAFF. In DNA, the CDR3 is TGTGCCAGCAGTGAAAAGGGAATGAGGGCTGAAGCTTTCTTT.